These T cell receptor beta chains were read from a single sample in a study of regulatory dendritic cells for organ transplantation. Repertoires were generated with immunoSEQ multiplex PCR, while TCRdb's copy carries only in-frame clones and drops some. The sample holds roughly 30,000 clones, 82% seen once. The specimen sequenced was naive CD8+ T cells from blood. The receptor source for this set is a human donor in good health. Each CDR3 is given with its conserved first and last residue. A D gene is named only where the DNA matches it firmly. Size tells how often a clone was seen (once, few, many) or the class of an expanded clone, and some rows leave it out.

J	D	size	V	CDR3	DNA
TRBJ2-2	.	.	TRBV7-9	CASSTILVIAGELFF	TGTGCCAGCAGCACAATACTAGTTATAGCCGGGGAGCTGTTTTTT
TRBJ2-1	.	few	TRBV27	CASTPFGGGSSYNEQFF	TGTGCCAGCACCCCTTTCGGAGGGGGCAGCTCCTACAATGAGCAGTTCTTC
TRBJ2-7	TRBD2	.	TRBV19	CASSMVMRGYAYEQYF	TGTGCCAGTAGTATGGTGATGCGGGGGTACGCCTACGAGCAGTACTTC
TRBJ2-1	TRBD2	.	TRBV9	CASSVTGGAQFEQFF	TGTGCCAGCAGCGTAACGGGGGGGGCTCAATTCGAGCAGTTCTTC
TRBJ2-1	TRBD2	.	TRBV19	CASSKTSGAYNEQFF	TGTGCCAGTAGTAAAACTAGCGGGGCTTACAATGAGCAGTTCTTC
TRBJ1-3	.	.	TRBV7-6	CASSLSGRRNTIYF	TGTGCCAGCAGCTTATCAGGGCGGCGAAACACCATATATTTT
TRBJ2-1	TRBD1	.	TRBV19	CASSTGTGVSYNEQFF	TGTGCCAGTAGTACCGGGACAGGGGTCTCCTACAATGAGCAGTTCTTC
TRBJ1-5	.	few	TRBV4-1	CASSQGGGPPRSNQPQHF	TGCGCCAGCAGCCAAGGCGGGGGCCCACCGCGCTCTAATCAGCCCCAGCATTTT
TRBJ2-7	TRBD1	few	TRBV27	CASAPGGSYEQYF	TGTGCCAGTGCACCAGGGGGCTCCTACGAGCAGTACTTC
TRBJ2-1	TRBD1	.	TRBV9	CASSATGTGVYNEQFF	TGTGCCAGCAGCGCGACCGGGACAGGGGTATACAATGAGCAGTTCTTC
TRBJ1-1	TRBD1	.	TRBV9	CASSPRDRGVRTEAFF	TGTGCCAGCAGCCCTCGGGACAGGGGTGTTCGAACTGAAGCTTTCTTT
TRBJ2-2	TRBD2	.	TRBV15	CATSRVLGRSGATGELFF	TGTGCCACCAGCAGAGTTCTGGGACGGAGCGGGGCAACCGGGGAGCTGTTTTTT
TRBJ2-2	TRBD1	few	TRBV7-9	CASSLAWQGVGELFF	TGTGCCAGCAGCTTAGCATGGCAGGGGGTCGGGGAGCTGTTTTTT
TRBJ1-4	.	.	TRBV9	CASSPSGLREREKLFF	TGTGCCAGCAGCCCCTCGGGTCTGAGAGAGCGTGAAAAACTGTTTTTT
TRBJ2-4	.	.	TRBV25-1	CASSELEGSRNIQYF	TGTGCCAGCAGTGAATTGGAGGGGTCAAGGAACATTCAGTACTTC
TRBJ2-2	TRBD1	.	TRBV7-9	CASSRRQGATGELFF	TGTGCCAGCAGCCGTCGACAGGGGGCCACCGGGGAGCTGTTTTTT
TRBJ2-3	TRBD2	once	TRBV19	CASSILAGGTITDTQYF	TGTGCCAGTAGTATCCTAGCGGGGGGGACGATCACAGATACGCAGTATTTT
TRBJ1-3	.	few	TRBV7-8	CASSFDRAGNTIYF	TGTGCCAGCAGCTTCGACAGAGCTGGAAACACCATATATTTT
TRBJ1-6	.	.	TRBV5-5	CASSLGHGNSPLHF	TGTGCCAGCAGCTTGGGACATGGCAATTCACCCCTCCACTTT
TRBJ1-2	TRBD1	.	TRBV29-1	CSVETGANYGYTF	TGCAGCGTTGAAACAGGGGCGAACTATGGCTACACCTTC
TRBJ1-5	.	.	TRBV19	CASSIEGIQPQHF	TGTGCCAGTAGTATTGAGGGTATTCAGCCCCAGCATTTT
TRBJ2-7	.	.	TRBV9	CASSNGQGGYEQYF	TGTGCCAGCAGCAACGGACAGGGAGGGTACGAGCAGTACTTC
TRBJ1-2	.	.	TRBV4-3	CASSQDHTDYGYTF	TGCGCCAGCAGCCAAGATCACACCGACTATGGCTACACCTTC
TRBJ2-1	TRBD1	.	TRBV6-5	CASTRDRGNEQFF	TGTGCCAGCACACGGGACAGGGGTAATGAGCAGTTCTTC
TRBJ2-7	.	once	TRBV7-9	CASSLQTQGNYEQYF	TGTGCCAGCAGCTTACAGACGCAGGGGAATTACGAGCAGTACTTC
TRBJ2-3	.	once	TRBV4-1	CASSQIRVDTQYF	TGCGCCAGCAGCCAGATCAGGGTGGATACGCAGTATTTT
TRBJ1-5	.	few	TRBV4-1	CASSQGARGNQPQHF	TGCGCCAGCAGCCAAGGCGCCAGGGGCAATCAGCCCCAGCATTTT
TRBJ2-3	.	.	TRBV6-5	CASSYGPLNTQYF	TGTGCCAGCAGTTACGGCCCTCTTAATACGCAGTATTTT
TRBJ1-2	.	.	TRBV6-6	CASTNSPDGYTF	TGTGCCAGCACCAACAGTCCTGATGGCTACACCTTC
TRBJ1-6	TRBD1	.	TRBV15	CATRTQGAYNSPLHF	TGTGCCACCAGAACTCAGGGGGCCTATAATTCACCCCTCCACTTT
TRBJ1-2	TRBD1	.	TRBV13	CASSPPDRGLYGYTF	TGTGCCAGCAGCCCCCCGGACAGGGGGCTCTATGGCTACACCTTC
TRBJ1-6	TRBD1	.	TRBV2	CASSEGRTGGSPLHF	TGTGCCAGCAGTGAGGGGAGGACAGGCGGATCACCCCTCCACTTT
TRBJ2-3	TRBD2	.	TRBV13	CASQGGGALDTQYF	TGTGCCAGCCAAGGCGGGGGGGCCCTAGATACGCAGTATTTT
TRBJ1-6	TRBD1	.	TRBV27	CASSLLDRGLNNSPLHF	TGTGCCAGCAGTTTATTGGACAGGGGGCTGAATAATTCACCCCTCCACTTT
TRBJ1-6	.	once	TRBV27	CASSETTYSPLHF	TGTGCCAGCAGTGAAACTACATATTCACCCCTCCACTTT
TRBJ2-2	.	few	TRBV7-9	CASSLESGLTGELFF	TGTGCCAGCAGCTTAGAATCAGGCCTAACCGGGGAGCTGTTTTTT
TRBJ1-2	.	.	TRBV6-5	CASSYSPGDSNYGYTF	TGTGCCAGCAGTTACTCTCCAGGGGATTCCAACTATGGCTACACCTTC